A selection of T cell receptor beta chains follows, all from one sample in a study of blood T cell repertoires in COVID-19. This table comes from immunoSEQ multiplex PCR, and its TCRdb copy is limited to in-frame clones, with some not included. Counted here are tens of thousands of clones, 70% to 85% occurring once; the ten biggest clones make up about 15%. What was sequenced was peripheral blood. These receptors all stem from a man between 65 and 80 years old with active COVID-19. Each CDR3 is given with its conserved first and last residue. The D gene is left open where the match is weak. Clone size, where shown, is once, few, many, or a class for clones that have expanded.

v_call: TRBV7-2; j_call: TRBJ1-1; clone_size: -; d_call: -; cdr3_aa: CASSTGSTEAFF; cdr3_nt: TGTGCCAGCAGTACAGGGTCCACTGAAGCTTTCTTT
v_call: TRBV13; j_call: TRBJ2-7; clone_size: -; d_call: TRBD2; cdr3_aa: CASSSNPSGDKYEQYF; cdr3_nt: TGTGCCAGCAGCTCCAACCCTAGCGGGGACAAATACGAGCAGTACTTC
v_call: TRBV6-2/TRBV6-3; j_call: TRBJ1-5; clone_size: -; d_call: -; cdr3_aa: CASSYPSRGGEQPQHF; cdr3_nt: TGTGCCAGCAGTTACCCATCCCGCGGGGGTGAACAGCCCCAGCATTTT
v_call: TRBV6-5; j_call: TRBJ2-1; clone_size: -; d_call: -; cdr3_aa: CASSYQSGSANEQFF; cdr3_nt: TGTGCCAGCAGTTACCAGTCGGGTAGCGCTAATGAGCAGTTCTTC
v_call: TRBV5-1; j_call: TRBJ1-6; clone_size: -; d_call: TRBD1; cdr3_aa: CASSEGTANSPLHF; cdr3_nt: TGCGCCAGCAGCGAGGGGACAGCCAATTCACCCCTCCACTTT
v_call: TRBV7-3; j_call: TRBJ2-7; clone_size: -; d_call: TRBD2; cdr3_aa: CASSLNGRASEQYF; cdr3_nt: TGTGCCAGCAGCTTAAACGGGAGGGCCTCCGAGCAGTACTTC
v_call: TRBV27; j_call: TRBJ1-1; clone_size: -; d_call: -; cdr3_aa: CASIPWGSANTEAFF; cdr3_nt: TGTGCCAGCATCCCCTGGGGCAGCGCGAACACTGAAGCTTTCTTT
v_call: TRBV7-2; j_call: TRBJ2-2; clone_size: -; d_call: -; cdr3_aa: CASSLEPGTTGELFF; cdr3_nt: TGTGCCAGCAGCTTAGAGCCAGGAACGACCGGGGAGCTGTTTTTT
v_call: TRBV5-1; j_call: TRBJ1-2; clone_size: -; d_call: -; cdr3_aa: CASSLDRVLYGYTF; cdr3_nt: TGCGCCAGCAGCTTGGACAGGGTCCTCTATGGCTACACCTTC
v_call: TRBV6-2/TRBV6-3; j_call: TRBJ2-3; clone_size: -; d_call: TRBD2; cdr3_aa: CASSRGSFGSTDTQYF; cdr3_nt: TGTGCCAGCAGCCGCGGGAGTTTCGGGAGCACAGATACGCAGTATTTT
v_call: TRBV5-1; j_call: TRBJ1-2; clone_size: -; d_call: -; cdr3_aa: CASSPDRQGHGYTF; cdr3_nt: TGCGCCAGCAGCCCGGACCGCCAGGGGCATGGCTACACCTTC
v_call: TRBV4-2; j_call: TRBJ2-3; clone_size: -; d_call: TRBD2; cdr3_aa: CASSGGLAGSTDTQYF; cdr3_nt: TGTGCCAGCAGCGGGGGACTAGCGGGATCCACAGATACGCAGTATTTT
v_call: TRBV6-4; j_call: TRBJ1-1; clone_size: -; d_call: -; cdr3_aa: CASSDSHLNTEAFF; cdr3_nt: TGTGCCAGCAGTGACTCCCACTTGAACACTGAAGCTTTCTTT
v_call: TRBV28; j_call: TRBJ1-5; clone_size: -; d_call: -; cdr3_aa: CASSPIRRGNQPQHF; cdr3_nt: TGTGCCAGCAGTCCGATCAGGAGGGGCAATCAGCCCCAGCATTTT
v_call: TRBV10-1; j_call: TRBJ2-7; clone_size: -; d_call: -; cdr3_aa: CASSDQDKNEQYF; cdr3_nt: TGCGCCAGCAGTGACCAAGACAAAAACGAGCAGTACTTC
v_call: TRBV7-6; j_call: TRBJ2-7; clone_size: -; d_call: TRBD2; cdr3_aa: CASSPGTSTYEQYF; cdr3_nt: TGTGCCAGCAGCCCAGGGACTAGCACCTACGAGCAGTACTTC
v_call: TRBV5-1; j_call: TRBJ2-3; clone_size: -; d_call: -; cdr3_aa: CASSSAVGLTDTQYF; cdr3_nt: TGCGCCAGCAGCTCGGCAGTCGGACTCACAGATACGCAGTATTTT
v_call: TRBV9; j_call: TRBJ2-3; clone_size: -; d_call: -; cdr3_aa: CASSVRPARASGTDTQYF; cdr3_nt: TGTGCCAGCAGCGTTCGCCCCGCGCGGGCGTCTGGCACAGATACGCAGTATTTT
v_call: TRBV5-1; j_call: TRBJ1-3; clone_size: once; d_call: TRBD1; cdr3_aa: CASSLWDSSGNTIYF; cdr3_nt: TGCGCCAGCAGCTTGTGGGACAGCTCTGGAAACACCATATATTTT
v_call: TRBV6-2/TRBV6-3; j_call: TRBJ2-3; clone_size: -; d_call: -; cdr3_aa: CASSSASLVSTDTQYF; cdr3_nt: TGTGCCAGCAGTTCCGCCTCACTAGTAAGCACAGATACGCAGTATTTT
v_call: TRBV28; j_call: TRBJ2-1; clone_size: -; d_call: TRBD2; cdr3_aa: CASSRGTSGAEQFF; cdr3_nt: TGTGCCAGCAGTCGAGGGACTAGCGGAGCTGAGCAGTTCTTC
v_call: TRBV7-2; j_call: TRBJ1-6; clone_size: few; d_call: -; cdr3_aa: CASSERRRGNSPLHF; cdr3_nt: TGTGCCAGCAGCGAAAGGCGCAGGGGTAATTCACCCCTCCACTTT
v_call: TRBV11-2; j_call: TRBJ1-6; clone_size: few; d_call: -; cdr3_aa: CASSSQDGGRLNSPLHF; cdr3_nt: TGTGCCAGCAGCTCGCAAGATGGGGGGAGGCTCAATTCACCCCTCCACTTT
v_call: TRBV19; j_call: TRBJ2-7; clone_size: -; d_call: -; cdr3_aa: CASSPFSTSYEQYF; cdr3_nt: TGTGCCAGTAGTCCCTTCTCTACCTCCTACGAGCAGTACTTC
v_call: TRBV20-1; j_call: TRBJ2-1; clone_size: -; d_call: TRBD1; cdr3_aa: CSAGDRAEQFF; cdr3_nt: TGCAGTGCAGGGGACAGGGCAGAGCAGTTCTTC
v_call: TRBV7-2; j_call: TRBJ2-5; clone_size: few; d_call: TRBD2; cdr3_aa: CASSLQRERVGETQYF; cdr3_nt: TGTGCCAGCAGCTTGCAGCGGGAAAGGGTGGGAGAGACCCAGTACTTC
v_call: TRBV27; j_call: TRBJ2-6; clone_size: -; d_call: -; cdr3_aa: CASSLRTPRTGANVLTF; cdr3_nt: TGTGCCAGCAGTTTACGCACCCCTAGAACTGGGGCCAACGTCCTGACTTTC
v_call: TRBV27; j_call: TRBJ2-7; clone_size: -; d_call: TRBD2; cdr3_aa: CASSPRGTSYEQYF; cdr3_nt: TGTGCCAGCAGTCCCCGAGGGACTAGCTACGAGCAGTACTTC
v_call: TRBV5-1; j_call: TRBJ2-5; clone_size: -; d_call: TRBD2; cdr3_aa: CASSLSRPGGGETQYF; cdr3_nt: TGCGCCAGCAGCTTATCCCGACCGGGAGGCGGAGAGACCCAGTACTTC
v_call: TRBV29-1; j_call: TRBJ2-1; clone_size: -; d_call: TRBD2; cdr3_aa: CSVGGAGGYNEQFF; cdr3_nt: TGCAGCGTTGGCGGAGCGGGAGGGTACAATGAGCAGTTCTTC
v_call: TRBV6-5; j_call: TRBJ1-6; clone_size: -; d_call: TRBD1; cdr3_aa: CASRYGQGNSPLHF; cdr3_nt: TGTGCCAGCAGATACGGACAGGGCAATTCACCCCTCCACTTT
v_call: TRBV28; j_call: TRBJ2-7; clone_size: once; d_call: TRBD2; cdr3_aa: CASSPTSGSSYEQYF; cdr3_nt: TGTGCCAGCAGTCCGACTAGCGGGAGTAGCTACGAGCAGTACTTC
v_call: TRBV4-2; j_call: TRBJ1-6; clone_size: -; d_call: -; cdr3_aa: CASSQEGHRNSPLHF; cdr3_nt: TGTGCCAGCAGCCAAGAGGGACACCGTAATTCACCCCTCCACTTT
v_call: TRBV2; j_call: TRBJ2-1; clone_size: once; d_call: TRBD2; cdr3_aa: CASTREVDNEQFF; cdr3_nt: TGTGCCAGCACGCGGGAGGTAGACAATGAGCAGTTCTTC
v_call: TRBV14; j_call: TRBJ2-7; clone_size: -; d_call: TRBD2; cdr3_aa: CASSPQRGSYEQYF; cdr3_nt: TGTGCCAGCAGCCCGCAGCGGGGTTCCTACGAGCAGTACTTC
v_call: TRBV4-2; j_call: TRBJ1-5; clone_size: -; d_call: TRBD1; cdr3_aa: CASSQENRGWNQPQHF; cdr3_nt: TGTGCCAGCAGCCAAGAAAACAGGGGATGGAATCAGCCCCAGCATTTT
v_call: TRBV28; j_call: TRBJ1-1; clone_size: once; d_call: -; cdr3_aa: CASTSLMGASEAFF; cdr3_nt: TGTGCCAGCACCTCTCTAATGGGGGCATCTGAAGCTTTCTTT
v_call: TRBV7-9; j_call: TRBJ2-1; clone_size: few; d_call: -; cdr3_aa: CASSLQGASSPEQFF; cdr3_nt: TGTGCCAGCTCGCTTCAAGGGGCGAGCTCCCCCGAGCAGTTCTTC
v_call: TRBV27; j_call: TRBJ2-3; clone_size: -; d_call: TRBD2; cdr3_aa: CASTPGLAGASTDTQYF; cdr3_nt: TGTGCCAGCACCCCGGGACTAGCGGGAGCTAGCACAGATACGCAGTATTTT
v_call: TRBV7-2; j_call: TRBJ2-7; clone_size: once; d_call: TRBD2; cdr3_aa: CASSQLAGGYEQYF; cdr3_nt: TGTGCCAGCAGCCAACTAGCGGGAGGCTACGAGCAGTACTTC
v_call: TRBV6-5; j_call: TRBJ2-2; clone_size: few; d_call: TRBD1; cdr3_aa: CASRAPTGTTGELFF; cdr3_nt: TGTGCCAGCAGGGCGCCGACAGGGACCACCGGGGAGCTGTTTTTT
v_call: TRBV7-2; j_call: TRBJ2-7; clone_size: -; d_call: TRBD2; cdr3_aa: CASSPLAGGMGEQYF; cdr3_nt: TGTGCCAGCAGCCCCCTAGCGGGAGGGATGGGGGAGCAGTACTTC
v_call: TRBV2; j_call: TRBJ2-7; clone_size: -; d_call: TRBD1; cdr3_aa: CASSRGRWDEQYF; cdr3_nt: TGTGCCAGCAGCAGGGGGCGCTGGGACGAGCAGTACTTC
v_call: TRBV7-2; j_call: TRBJ2-7; clone_size: -; d_call: -; cdr3_aa: CASSLMAGSGDEQYF; cdr3_nt: TGTGCCAGCAGCTTAATGGCAGGGTCCGGAGACGAGCAGTACTTC
v_call: TRBV10-2; j_call: TRBJ1-1; clone_size: -; d_call: -; cdr3_aa: CASSESSVTNTEAFF; cdr3_nt: TGCGCCAGCAGTGAGTCGTCGGTTACGAACACTGAAGCTTTCTTT
v_call: TRBV6-5; j_call: TRBJ2-7; clone_size: -; d_call: TRBD1; cdr3_aa: CATERTGTSEQYF; cdr3_nt: TGTGCCACCGAAAGGACAGGGACAAGCGAGCAGTACTTC
v_call: TRBV19; j_call: TRBJ2-1; clone_size: -; d_call: -; cdr3_aa: CASTAINSGFYNEQFF; cdr3_nt: TGTGCCAGTACCGCGATCAATAGCGGCTTCTACAATGAGCAGTTCTTC
v_call: TRBV5-8; j_call: TRBJ2-3; clone_size: -; d_call: TRBD2; cdr3_aa: CASSLVSGRRSDTQYF; cdr3_nt: TGTGCCAGCAGCTTGGTTAGCGGGAGGCGTTCAGATACGCAGTATTTT
v_call: TRBV7-8; j_call: TRBJ2-3; clone_size: once; d_call: -; cdr3_aa: CASSLARRQITDTQYF; cdr3_nt: TGTGCCAGCAGCTTAGCACGGAGACAGATCACAGATACGCAGTATTTT
v_call: TRBV9; j_call: TRBJ2-2; clone_size: few; d_call: TRBD2; cdr3_aa: CASSEIGTSGFTGELFF; cdr3_nt: TGTGCCAGCAGCGAAATAGGGACTAGCGGTTTCACCGGGGAGCTGTTTTTT
v_call: TRBV9; j_call: TRBJ1-1; clone_size: -; d_call: -; cdr3_aa: CASSSGEYGTEAFF; cdr3_nt: TGTGCCAGCAGCTCGGGGGAGTACGGCACTGAAGCTTTCTTT